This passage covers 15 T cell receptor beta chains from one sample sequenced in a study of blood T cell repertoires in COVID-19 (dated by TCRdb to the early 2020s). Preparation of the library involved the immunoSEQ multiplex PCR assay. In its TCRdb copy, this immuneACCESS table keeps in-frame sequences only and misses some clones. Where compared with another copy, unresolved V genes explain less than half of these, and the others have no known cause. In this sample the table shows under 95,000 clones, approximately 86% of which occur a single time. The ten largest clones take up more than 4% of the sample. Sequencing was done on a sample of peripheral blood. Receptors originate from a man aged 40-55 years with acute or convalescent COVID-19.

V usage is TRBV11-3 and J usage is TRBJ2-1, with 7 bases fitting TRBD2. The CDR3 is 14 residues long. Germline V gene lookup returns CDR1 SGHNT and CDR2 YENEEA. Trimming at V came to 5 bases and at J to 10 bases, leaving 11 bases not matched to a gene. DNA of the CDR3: TGTGCCAGCAGCATCCGGGACGGACTAGGCGAGCAGTTCTTC. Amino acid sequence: CASSIRDGLGEQFF. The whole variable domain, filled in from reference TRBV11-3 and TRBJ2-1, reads EAGVVQSPRYKIIEKKQPVAFWCNPISGHNTLYWYLQNLGQGPELLIRYENEEAVDDSQLPKDRFSAERLKGVDSTLKIQPAELGDSAVYLCASSIRDGLGEQFFGPGTRLTVL.

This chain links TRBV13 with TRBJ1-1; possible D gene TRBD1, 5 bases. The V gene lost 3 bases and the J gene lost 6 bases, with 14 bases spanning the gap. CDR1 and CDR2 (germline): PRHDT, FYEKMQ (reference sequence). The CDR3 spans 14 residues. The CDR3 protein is CASSFGGIDAEAFF. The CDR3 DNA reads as TGTGCCAGCAGCTTCGGGGGGATTGACGCTGAAGCTTTCTTT.

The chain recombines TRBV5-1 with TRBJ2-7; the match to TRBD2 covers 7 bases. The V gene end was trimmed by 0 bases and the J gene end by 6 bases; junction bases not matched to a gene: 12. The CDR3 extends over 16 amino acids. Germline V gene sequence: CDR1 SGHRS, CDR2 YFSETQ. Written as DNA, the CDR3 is TGCGCCAGCAGCTTGGGGGCGGGAGCCATGTTAGCCGAGCAGTACTTC. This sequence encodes CASSLGAGAMLAEQYF.

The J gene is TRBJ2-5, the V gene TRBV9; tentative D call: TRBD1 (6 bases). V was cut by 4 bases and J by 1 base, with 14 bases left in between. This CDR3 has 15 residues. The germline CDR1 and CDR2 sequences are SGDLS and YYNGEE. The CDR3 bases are TGTGCCAGCAGCCCCTCAGACAGGTTCCAAGAGACCCAGTACTTC. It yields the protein CASSPSDRFQETQYF.

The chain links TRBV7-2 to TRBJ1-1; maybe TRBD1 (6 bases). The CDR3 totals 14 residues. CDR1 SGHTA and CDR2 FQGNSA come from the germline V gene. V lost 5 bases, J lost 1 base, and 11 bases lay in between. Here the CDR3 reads CASSPGGANTEAFF. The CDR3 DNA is TGTGCCAGCAGCCCCGGGGGGGCGAACACTGAAGCTTTCTTT.

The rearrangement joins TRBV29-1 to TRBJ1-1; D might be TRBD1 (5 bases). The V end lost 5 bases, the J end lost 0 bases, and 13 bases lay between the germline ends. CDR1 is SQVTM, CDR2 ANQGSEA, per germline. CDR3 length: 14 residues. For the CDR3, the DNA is TGCAGCGTTTCCTCAGGGCTAATGAACACTGAAGCTTTCTTT. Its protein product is CSVSSGLMNTEAFF.

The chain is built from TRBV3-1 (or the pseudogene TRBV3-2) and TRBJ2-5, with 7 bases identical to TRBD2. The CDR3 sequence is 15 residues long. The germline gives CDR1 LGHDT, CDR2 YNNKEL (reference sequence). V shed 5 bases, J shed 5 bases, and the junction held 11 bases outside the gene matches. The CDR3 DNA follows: TGTGCCAGCAGCTACGCGGGAGTCTCGCGGGAGACCCAGTACTTC. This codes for CASSYAGVSRETQYF.

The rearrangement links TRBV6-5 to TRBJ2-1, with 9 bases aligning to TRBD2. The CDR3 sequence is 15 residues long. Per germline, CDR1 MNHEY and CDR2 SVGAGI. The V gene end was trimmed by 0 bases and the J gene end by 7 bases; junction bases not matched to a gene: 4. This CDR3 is CASSYSSSGMNEQFF. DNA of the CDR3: TGTGCCAGCAGTTACTCGTCTAGCGGGATGAATGAGCAGTTCTTC.

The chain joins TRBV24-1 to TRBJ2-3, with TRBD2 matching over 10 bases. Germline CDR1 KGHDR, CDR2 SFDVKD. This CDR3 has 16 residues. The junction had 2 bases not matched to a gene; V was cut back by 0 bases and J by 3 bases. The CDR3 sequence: CATSDLWTSGTDTQYF. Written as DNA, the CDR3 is TGTGCCACCAGTGATTTGTGGACTAGCGGTACAGATACGCAGTATTTT.

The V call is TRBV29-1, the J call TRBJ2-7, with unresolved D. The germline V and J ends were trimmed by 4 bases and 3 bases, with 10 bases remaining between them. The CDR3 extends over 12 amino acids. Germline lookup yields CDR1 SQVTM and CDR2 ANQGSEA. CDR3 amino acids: CSVGNSGYEQYF. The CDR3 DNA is TGCAGCGTTGGTAACAGTGGCTACGAGCAGTACTTC.

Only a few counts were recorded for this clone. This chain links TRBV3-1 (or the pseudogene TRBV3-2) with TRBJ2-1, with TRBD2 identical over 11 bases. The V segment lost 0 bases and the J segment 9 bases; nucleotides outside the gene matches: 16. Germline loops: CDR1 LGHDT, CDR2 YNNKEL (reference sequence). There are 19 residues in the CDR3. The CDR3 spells CASSQDPAGTSGGRSEQFF. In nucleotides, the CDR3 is TGTGCCAGCAGCCAAGATCCGGCAGGGACTAGCGGTGGGAGGAGTGAGCAGTTCTTC.

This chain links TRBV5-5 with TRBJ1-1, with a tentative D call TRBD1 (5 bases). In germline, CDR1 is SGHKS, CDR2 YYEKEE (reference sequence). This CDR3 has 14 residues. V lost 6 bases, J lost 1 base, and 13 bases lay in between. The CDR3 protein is CASTWGSGNTEAFF. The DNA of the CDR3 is TGTGCCAGCACCTGGGGCTCCGGGAACACTGAAGCTTTCTTT. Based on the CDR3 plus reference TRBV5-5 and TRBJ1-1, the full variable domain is DAGVTQSPTHLIKTRGQQVTLRCSPISGHKSVSWYQQVLGQGPQFIFQYYEKEERGRGNFPDRFSARQFPNYSSELNVNALLLGDSALYLCASTWGSGNTEAFFGQGTRLTVV.

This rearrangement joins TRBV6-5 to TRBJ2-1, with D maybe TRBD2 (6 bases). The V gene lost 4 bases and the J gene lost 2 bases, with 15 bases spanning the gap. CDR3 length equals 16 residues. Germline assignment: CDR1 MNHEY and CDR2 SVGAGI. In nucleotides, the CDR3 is TGTGCCAGCAGTTTTTCGGGGGAAGCTCCCTACAATGAGCAGTTCTTC. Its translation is CASSFSGEAPYNEQFF.

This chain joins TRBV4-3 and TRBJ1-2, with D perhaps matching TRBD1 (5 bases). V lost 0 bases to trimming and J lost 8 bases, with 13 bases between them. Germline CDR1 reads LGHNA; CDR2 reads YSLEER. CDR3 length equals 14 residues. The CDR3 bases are TGCGCCAGCAGCCAAGATCCCCAGGGCCGAGGCTACACCTTC. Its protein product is CASSQDPQGRGYTF.

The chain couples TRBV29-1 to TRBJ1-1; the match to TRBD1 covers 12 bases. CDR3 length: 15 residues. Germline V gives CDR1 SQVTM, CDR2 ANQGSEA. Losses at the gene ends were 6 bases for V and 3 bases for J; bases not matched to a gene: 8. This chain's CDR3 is CSVGTGGKFDTEAFF. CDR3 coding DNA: TGCAGCGTAGGGACAGGGGGCAAATTTGACACTGAAGCTTTCTTT.